This TCR beta chain appears in the sequencing data of a study of read filtering for tumor transcriptome and immune sequencing. Study-wide results and limits: Without single-read clonotypes, shared clonotype proportions correlated more between IR-seq and RNA-seq.

Molecular barcoded adaptors covering alpha/delta and beta/gamma chains were used on roughly 400 ng RNA. TCRdb redid the calling of the reads with MiXCR, one entry per CDR3 protein. The sample has 100,000 to 150,000 distinct CDR3 sequences, 10% to 15% seen once. For this clonotype: The antigen is not known. A much larger clone differs from this one at a single base, so this may be a read error. Without the conserved terminal phenylalanine or tryptophan, this CDR3 likely stems from a read error.

This CDR3 has 14 residues. Germline V gene sequence: CDR1 MRHNA, CDR2 SNTAGT. V was clipped by 8 bases and J by 2 bases, with 14 bases between them. This receptor was identified in a donor at least 40 years old with multiple myeloma. This chain uses TRBV6-4 with TRBJ2-3; maybe TRBD1 (6 bases). The sequenced material came from a population of CD138-negative cells sorted from bone marrow. The CDR3 loop is CASRDTEFTDTQYL. CDR3 nucleotide sequence: TGTGCCAGCCGGGACACAGAATTCACAGATACGCAGTATCTT.